This is a list of T cell receptor beta chains from one sample in a study of OX40 agonist ivuxolimab in advanced cancers. The method was immunoSEQ multiplex PCR; TCRdb's version includes in-frame clones alone and lacks a portion of them. Among tens of thousands of clones listed, over 70% were seen once. This specimen consisted of CD4+ or CD8+ T cells sorted from blood, obtained in a trial of the OX40 agonist ivuxolimab. Receptors were obtained from an adult with an advanced solid tumor such as melanoma, head and neck, liver or kidney cancer. Both conserved end residues are part of each CDR3. D genes are given only for firm matches.

>-|TRBV7-8
CASSAARGRTDTQYF
>TRBD2|TRBV10-1
CASSVSGGAENEQFF
>TRBD2|TRBV19
CASSPGPGLEYF
>-|TRBV7-6
CASSLDANTEAFF
>-|TRBV6-4
CASSDGTSVGYTF
>TRBD1|TRBV10-1
CASSDGTGGRGYTF
>TRBD1|TRBV7-9
CANQGGQGNTGELFF
>-|TRBV28
CASSLSPGQETQYF
>-|TRBV6-5
CASRPTGYGYTF
>-|TRBV21-1
CASTDRVETGEAFF
>-|TRBV9
CASSRQGYNEQFF
>-|TRBV5-4
CASSHGAAGHNYGYTF
>-|TRBV28
CASSTSGSRYSNQPQHF
>TRBD2|TRBV28
CASSLPTWASGSNEQFF
>-|TRBV10-2
CASGDTEAFF
>TRBD1|TRBV4-2
CASSHLQGAQTEAFF
>TRBD2|TRBV7-9
CASSRGTSGKYEQYF
>-|TRBV6-1
CATSQAQGDQPQHF
>TRBD2|TRBV4-1
CASSLAGGVAGVSDEQFF
>-|TRBV2
CASSEAFENTIYF
>TRBD1|TRBV4-1
CASSRNPTGTGGNGYTF
>-|TRBV18
CASSPRDIGYQPQHF
>-|TRBV9
CASSVPYSGANVLTF
>-|TRBV4-1
CASSQNREGDTEAFF
>-|TRBV4-1
CASSHPGRGNQPQHF
>TRBD1|TRBV7-9
CASSPRTGGLGTQYF
>-|TRBV28
CASSFELQGQGRSYNEQFF
>TRBD1|TRBV9
CASSGRTGGGETQYF
>-|TRBV7-2
CASSPALKSLDAQYF
>TRBD1|TRBV7-2
CASSRQGTNSPLHF
>TRBD2|TRBV11-2
CASTLGAGEMIEDTQYF
>TRBD2|TRBV10-3
CAISEINSGRRGEQFF
>-|TRBV5-1
CASSLAEGQYF
>-|TRBV2
CASRKEGNQPQHF
>-|TRBV7-3
CASAIGAGELFF
>-|TRBV2
CASSYRPPGLNSPLHF
>-|TRBV7-2
CASGSGPSGNTIYF
>-|TRBV27
CASSSISLGTDTQYF
>TRBD1|TRBV28
CASSDDRGFSGNTIYF
>-|TRBV5-1
CASSQDVREWTDTQYF
>TRBD2|TRBV30
CAWSVSGGTNTQYF